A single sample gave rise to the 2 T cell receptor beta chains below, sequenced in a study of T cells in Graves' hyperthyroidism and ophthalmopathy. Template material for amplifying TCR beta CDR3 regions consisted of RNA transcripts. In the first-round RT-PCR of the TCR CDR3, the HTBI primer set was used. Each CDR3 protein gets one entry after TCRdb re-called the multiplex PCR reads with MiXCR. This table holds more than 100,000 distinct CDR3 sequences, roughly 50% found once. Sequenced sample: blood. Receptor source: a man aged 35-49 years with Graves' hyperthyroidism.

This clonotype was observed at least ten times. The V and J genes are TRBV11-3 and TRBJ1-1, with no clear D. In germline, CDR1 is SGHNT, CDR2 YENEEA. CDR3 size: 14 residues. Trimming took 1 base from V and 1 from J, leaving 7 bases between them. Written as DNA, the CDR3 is TGTGCCAGCAGCTTAGGACCGACGAACACTGAAGCTTTCTTT. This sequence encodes CASSLGPTNTEAFF.

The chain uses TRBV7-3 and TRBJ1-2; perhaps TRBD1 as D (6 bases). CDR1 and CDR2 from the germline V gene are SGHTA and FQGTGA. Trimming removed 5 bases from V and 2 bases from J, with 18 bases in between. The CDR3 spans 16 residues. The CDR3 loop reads CASSARGGALNYGYTF. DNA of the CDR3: TGTGCCAGCAGCGCCCGGGGGGGGGCCCTAAACTATGGCTACACCTTC.